This T cell receptor beta chain was captured by sequencing in a study of T cell repertoires in cytomegalovirus infection. A few counts support this clonotype. Its antigen is still unknown. Study results and limitations: Dominating the ex vivo response were HLA-C-restricted CMV-specific TCR beta clonotypes.

The CDR3 extends over 16 amino acids. Trimming shortened V by 2 bases and J by 0 bases, and 14 bases separated the two germline ends. Germline V gives CDR1 MNHEY, CDR2 SVGAGI. Each CDR3 protein gets one entry after TCRdb re-called the reads with MiXCR. The data hold approximately 1,000,000 distinct CDR3 sequences, with less than 40% observed a single time. This TCR came from a human donor in good health (CMV status not recorded). Some clones in this sample may be carry-over from other donors' samples. This chain uses TRBV6-5 with TRBJ2-7; D tentatively fits TRBD1 or TRBD2 (5 bases each). The sequencing here drew on cultured CD8+ T cells from PBMCs, taken from culture after CMV antigen stimulation. The CDR3 DNA follows: TGTGCCAGCAGTTACCGGGGCGGGTTGAGCTCCTACGAGCAGTACTTC. This translates into CASSYRGGLSSYEQYF.